One sample yielded the 24 T cell receptor beta chains listed below, sequenced in a study of blood T cell repertoires in COVID-19 (dated by TCRdb to between 2020 and 2021). Libraries were built with the immunoSEQ multiplex PCR assay. As stored in TCRdb, this immuneACCESS dataset retains in-frame rearrangements with V and J assigned. A fraction of the clones does not appear; measured against another copy, unresolved V genes explain less than half of the discrepancy, and the remainder lacks a known reason. The sample table records fewer than 200,000 clones; roughly 79% of these occur just once. The biggest ten clones account for 12% of the sample. Sequenced sample: peripheral blood. Receptors originate from a woman of 80 years or more with COVID-19, enrolled during active disease.

The chain links TRBV2 to TRBJ2-7; D gene uncertain. Trimming pared 8 bases from V and 0 bases from J, leaving 11 bases between. The CDR3 runs to 13 residues. The germline gives CDR1 SNHLY, CDR2 FYNNEI. CDR3: CASVPSSSYEQYF. In DNA form, the CDR3 reads TGTGCCAGCGTGCCTTCTAGCTCCTACGAGCAGTACTTC. The full variable domain, in which reference TRBV2 and TRBJ2-7 provide the parts outside the CDR3, is EPEVTQTPSHQVTQMGQEVILRCVPISNHLYFYWYRQILGQKVEFLVSFYNNEISEKSEIFDDQFSVERPDGSNFTLKIRSTKLEDSAMYFCASVPSSSYEQYFGPGTRLTVT.

This chain uses TRBV5-1 with TRBJ2-2, with TRBD2 identical over 7 bases. The CDR3 is made up of 16 amino acids. With V trimmed by 0 bases and J by 4 bases, 6 bases remained unmatched. Germline V gives CDR1 SGHRS, CDR2 YFSETQ. This chain's CDR3 is CASSLAGGGPTGELFF. CDR3 coding DNA: TGCGCCAGCAGCTTGGCGGGCGGGGGACCCACCGGGGAGCTGTTTTTT.

V and J are TRBV18 and TRBJ2-7, with D tentatively TRBD2 (7 bases). V was pared by 6 bases and J by 5 bases, with 17 bases between. Germline V gene data show CDR1 as KGHSH and CDR2 as LQKENI. The CDR3 loop spans 14 amino acids. CDR3 nucleotide sequence: TGTGCCAGCTCCCCGGGGGGCCGGCTCGACGAGCAGTACTTC. It encodes CASSPGGRLDEQYF.

V usage is TRBV5-1 and J usage is TRBJ1-2; 10 bases fit TRBD1. Germline values: CDR1 SGHRS, CDR2 YFSETQ. The CDR3 has 14 residues. The ends lost 0 bases at V and 12 bases at J; junction bases unmatched: 8. The CDR3 region is CASSLVGQGEEDTF. In nucleotides, the CDR3 is TGCGCCAGCAGCTTGGTCGGACAGGGGGAGGAGGACACCTTC.

This clone occurred a few times. Other DNA sequences from this sample encode an identical CDR3 as well. The gene calls are TRBV25-1 and TRBJ2-7; the D gene is possibly TRBD2 (6 bases). The CDR3 runs 12 residues. Germline assignment: CDR1 MGHDK and CDR2 SYGVNS. Between the trimmed V and J ends, which lost 3 bases and 4 bases, there was a span of 7 bases. The CDR3 sequence is CASSDSGYEQYF. The CDR3 DNA sequence: TGTGCCAGCAGTGATAGCGGTTACGAGCAGTACTTC.

The chain recombines TRBV6-4 with TRBJ2-2; TRBD1 matches 7 bases. V was clipped by 6 bases and J by 1 base; unmatched bases: 2. CDR3 length: 14 residues. The germline V gene encodes CDR1 MRHNA and CDR2 SNTAGT. The CDR3 sequence: CASRRQGNTGELFF. The CDR3 DNA is TGTGCCAGCAGGAGACAGGGGAACACCGGGGAGCTGTTTTTT.

This chain connects TRBV2 to TRBJ2-7; TRBD2 is a possible D gene (6 bases). The CDR3 covers 15 residues. CDR1 SNHLY and CDR2 FYNNEI come from the germline V gene. Between the trimmed V and J ends, which lost 2 bases and 8 bases, there was a span of 19 bases. CDR3 coding DNA: TGTGCCAGCAGTGAACTGACTAGTACCCTAGAGAAGCAGTACTTC. Translation: CASSELTSTLEKQYF.

J is TRBJ1-2 and V is TRBV6-4, with a weak D call TRBD1 (6 bases). Germline V gives CDR1 MRHNA, CDR2 SNTAGT. The V end lost 3 bases, the J end lost 3 bases, and 8 bases lay between the germline ends. The CDR3 length is 13 residues. The CDR3 sequence is CASSEQGHYGYTF. CDR3 nucleotide sequence: TGTGCCAGCAGTGAACAGGGCCACTATGGCTACACCTTC.

The chain links TRBV15 to TRBJ2-7, with TRBD1 matching 8 bases. This CDR3 is built from 15 residues. The V and J ends lost 8 bases and 0 bases, in that order; junction bases with no gene match: 9. Per germline, CDR1 LNHNV and CDR2 YYDKDF (reference sequence). CDR3: CATGAGGLSSYEQYF. In DNA, the CDR3 is TGTGCCACCGGGGCAGGGGGCCTAAGCTCCTACGAGCAGTACTTC.

This rearrangement joins TRBV25-1 to TRBJ2-1, with 9 bases that match TRBD2. CDR1 and CDR2 from the germline V gene are MGHDK and SYGVNS. The trim removed 4 bases at V and 8 bases at J, leaving 9 bases unmatched. The CDR3 spans 15 residues. CDR3 amino acids: CASSGPGLAVYEQFF. In nucleotides, the CDR3 is TGTGCCAGCAGTGGACCGGGACTAGCCGTTTATGAGCAGTTCTTC.

This clone was counted once. DNA for the CDR3: TGTGCCAGCAGCTTAGTCCCAGGGGGAATCCCCAACACTGAAGCTTTCTTT. It yields the protein CASSLVPGGIPNTEAFF. V is TRBV7-2 and J is TRBJ1-1; 7 bases align to TRBD1. J was trimmed by 2 bases and V by 1 base; bases with no gene match: 10. There are 17 residues in the CDR3. CDR1 SGHTA and CDR2 FQGNSA come from the germline V gene.

The V gene is TRBV5-4, the J gene TRBJ2-5, with 7 nucleotides matching TRBD2. The J segment lost 1 base and the V segment lost 4 bases, leaving 1 base of the junction unmatched. Looked up from germline, CDR1 is SGHNT and CDR2 is YYREEE (reference sequence). This CDR3 is built from 13 residues. DNA of the CDR3: TGTGCCAGCAGCCGGGAGGCCCAAGAGACCCAGTACTTC. Residues: CASSREAQETQYF.

This sequence joins TRBV3-1 (or the pseudogene TRBV3-2) and TRBJ2-1; D not certain. The CDR3 consists of 14 residues. Germline CDR1 reads LGHDT; CDR2 reads YNNKEL (reference sequence). With 3 bases removed from V and 6 bases from J, the gap between germline ends came to 12 bases. The CDR3 DNA is TGTGCCAGCAGCCATACAAGTTTACGCAATGAGCAGTTCTTC. It specifies CASSHTSLRNEQFF.

The CDR3 spells CASSGTSGTNTGELFF. CDR3 DNA: TGTGCCAGCAGTGGGACTAGCGGCACGAACACCGGGGAGCTGTTTTTT. The V call is TRBV2, the J call TRBJ2-2; 10 bases are shared with TRBD2. Per germline, CDR1 SNHLY and CDR2 FYNNEI. V was pared by 4 bases and J by 0 bases, with 2 bases of the junction left unmatched. The CDR3 extends over 16 amino acids.

This chain links TRBV7-8 with TRBJ1-1; D not resolved. CDR1 and CDR2 from the germline V gene are SGHVS and FQNEAQ. The V end lost 5 bases, the J end lost 0 bases, and 10 bases lay between the germline ends. CDR3 size: 14 residues. The CDR3 loop reads CASSRSLLNTEAFF. The CDR3 DNA is TGTGCCAGCAGCCGGTCTCTCTTGAACACTGAAGCTTTCTTT.

This chain joins TRBV28 and TRBJ1-2; the match to TRBD1 covers 7 bases. The V gene's germline CDR1 is MDHEN and CDR2 SYDVKM. CDR3 length equals 14 residues. Unmatched junction bases numbered 5, after V lost 4 bases and J lost 3 bases. CDR3 coding DNA: TGTGCCAGCAGTTCGAGGGGGCGAGACTATGGCTACACCTTC. Residues: CASSSRGRDYGYTF.

This clone was picked up one time. This chain's CDR3 is CATSGDRESYTF. The CDR3, as DNA: TGTGCCACCAGTGGGGACAGGGAAAGCTACACCTTC. The genes are TRBV24-1 and TRBJ1-2; 9 bases are a match to TRBD1. Trimming took 5 bases from V and 9 from J; bases not matched to a gene: 3. Germline V gives CDR1 KGHDR, CDR2 SFDVKD. This CDR3 is 12 amino acids long.

This clone was seen a handful of times. The chain is built from TRBV28 and TRBJ1-1; 7 bases match TRBD1. The length of the CDR3 is 15 residues. The J segment lost 8 bases and the V segment lost 3 bases, leaving 12 bases of the junction unmatched. Per germline, CDR1 MDHEN and CDR2 SYDVKM. CDR3 residues: CASSFPGTVFFEAFF. The CDR3 bases are TGTGCCAGCAGTTTCCCAGGGACAGTATTCTTCGAAGCTTTCTTT.

V gene TRBV28 combines with J gene TRBJ2-3, with TRBD2 matching 10 bases. Germline lookup yields CDR1 MDHEN and CDR2 SYDVKM. After removal of 5 bases from V and 0 bases from J, the junction contained 8 bases not matched to a gene. The CDR3 runs to 17 residues. CDR3 nucleotides: TGTGCCAGCAGTCCAGGACTAGCGGTATCTAGCACAGATACGCAGTATTTT. This translates into CASSPGLAVSSTDTQYF.

The chain has TRBV10-3 and TRBJ2-7; maybe TRBD2 (6 bases). This CDR3 is 12 amino acids long. Germline V CDR1 and CDR2: ENHRY, SYGVKD. V gave up 3 bases and J gave up 13 bases, with 16 bases separating them. The CDR3 sequence is CAISDGGDERYF. For the CDR3, the DNA is TGTGCCATCAGTGACGGCGGGGATGAGCGTTACTTC.

The chain couples TRBV11-2 to TRBJ2-7; 12 positions match TRBD2. CDR3 length: 14 residues. CDR1 is SGHAT and CDR2 is FQNNGV in the germline V gene. V trimming: 5 bases; J trimming: 4 bases; junction bases outside the gene matches: 3. As DNA, the CDR3 is TGTGCCAGCAGCCTAGCGGGAGGGTATTACGAGCAGTACTTC. As protein: CASSLAGGYYEQYF.

The J gene is TRBJ2-7, the V gene TRBV7-8; 11 nucleotides match TRBD2. J gave up 6 bases and V 3 bases, and 1 base lay outside the gene matches. The CDR3 is 13 amino acids. Germline CDR1 is SGHVS and CDR2 is FQNEAQ. The CDR3 reads CASSFGLAGEQYF. The CDR3 DNA is TGTGCCAGCAGCTTTGGACTAGCGGGCGAGCAGTACTTC.

In nucleotides, the CDR3 is TGTGCCAGTAGTATGTCCAAGGGGCAGCCCCAGCATTTT. Its translation: CASSMSKGQPQHF. The rearrangement joins TRBV19 to TRBJ1-5, with D possibly being TRBD1 (5 bases). Trimming took off 3 bases at V and 7 bases at J, with 10 bases between the two ends. CDR1 and CDR2 (germline): LNHDA, SQIVND (reference sequence). The CDR3 is made up of 13 amino acids.

This clone was observed a few times. CDR3: CASSPKIRLAGRTDTQYF. DNA for the CDR3: TGTGCCAGCAGCCCCAAAATTAGACTAGCGGGACGCACAGATACGCAGTATTTT. The chain employs TRBV7-9 and TRBJ2-3; 11 bases agree with TRBD2. Germline V gene lookup returns CDR1 SEHNR and CDR2 FQNEAQ (reference sequence). The CDR3 loop spans 18 amino acids. V shed 5 bases, J shed 1 base, and the junction held 11 bases outside the gene matches.